The 4 T cell receptor beta chains given below trace back to one sample, sequenced in a study of cytomegalovirus exposure and HLA in healthy donors. Assay: immunoSEQ multiplex PCR; the TCRdb copy retains only in-frame clones and omits some. Among some 310,000 clones, around 90% were seen once, and the ten largest hold roughly 0.88%. Sequencing was carried out using PBMCs. These receptor sequences come from a man aged 30-40 years in good health and CMV-seronegative.

The V and J genes are TRBV18 and TRBJ2-2; weak D call: TRBD1 (6 bases). Germline CDR1 KGHSH, CDR2 LQKENI. V lost 6 bases and J 0 bases, leaving 11 bases between the germline ends. CDR3 length: 15 residues. This chain's CDR3 is CASSQGQSNTGELFF. The CDR3 coding sequence is TGTGCCAGCTCCCAAGGACAGTCGAACACCGGGGAGCTGTTTTTT.

The CDR3 region is CASSQDSSGNTIYF. CDR3 nucleotides: TGTGCCAGTAGTCAGGACAGCTCTGGAAACACCATATATTTT. The J gene is TRBJ1-3, the V gene TRBV19, with a tentative D call TRBD1 (6 bases). There are 14 residues in the CDR3. V lost 5 bases, J lost 0 bases, and 8 bases lay in between. Germline loops: CDR1 LNHDA, CDR2 SQIVND (reference sequence).

The CDR3 region is CASSLGTGGFSEAFF. DNA of the CDR3: TGTGCCAGCAGCCTGGGAACAGGGGGCTTCTCTGAAGCTTTCTTT. V gene TRBV7-9 combines with J gene TRBJ1-1; TRBD1 aligns across 9 bases. The CDR3 runs to 15 residues. V dropped 5 bases and J dropped 6; count of bases not matched to a gene: 10. CDR1 SEHNR and CDR2 FQNEAQ come from the germline V gene (reference sequence).

The J gene is TRBJ2-4, the V gene TRBV4-1; possibly TRBD1 for D (6 bases). V was trimmed by 3 bases and J by 0 bases, leaving 12 bases between them. This CDR3 spans 16 amino acids. CDR1 is MGHRA, CDR2 YSYEKL, per germline. The CDR3 nucleotides are TGCGCCAGCAGCCAGCCCCAGGGGTTAGCCAAAAACATTCAGTACTTC. Encoded protein: CASSQPQGLAKNIQYF.